This T cell receptor beta chain was identified in a study of response to subunit inactivated influenza vaccine. Via MiXCR, TCRdb re-called the RT-PCR reads, giving one row per CDR3 protein. The table records about 620,000 distinct CDR3 sequences, 10% to 15% of them present only once. This CDR3 has 13 residues. V lost 6 bases to trimming and J lost 7 bases; unmatched junction nucleotides: 7. Study-wide results and caveats: The authors suggested that every seasonal influenza vaccination recruits few new T cells.

This clonotype was recorded at least ten times. Its antigen is unidentified. J is TRBJ1-2 and V is TRBV12-3 or TRBV12-4; the match to TRBD1 covers 8 bases. The origin of this receptor is a man aged 45 to 65 who received an inactivated influenza vaccine. Sequenced material: PBMCs from blood, taken on the day of vaccination. CDR3 bases: TGTGCCAGCAGGGCCGGGGACAGGCCTGGCTACACCTTC. Residues: CASRAGDRPGYTF.